A selection of T cell receptor beta chains follows, all from one sample in a study of PD-1 blockade in mismatch repair-deficient tumors. Profiling relied on immunoSEQ multiplex PCR, and the TCRdb table lists in-frame clones only, not all of them. Of under 150,000 clones listed, more than 70% were seen once; the top ten hold 10% to 15%. The source material was peripheral blood, sampled approximately 69 weeks after starting pembrolizumab. All receptors come from an adult with mismatch repair-deficient cancer. CDR3s include the opening cysteine and the closing phenylalanine or tryptophan. The order of the fields is clone size, V gene, J gene, D gene, CDR3 DNA, CDR3 protein. The D gene is left open where the match is weak. Clone size is not always given. Where it is, it says once, few, many or a class for expanded clones.

size: NA
V: TRBV10-3
J: TRBJ2-3
D: TRBD2
DNA: TGTGCCATCAGTGAACGGCGGGAGTCCTCAGATACGCAGTATTTT
CDR3: CAISERRESSDTQYF

size: few
V: TRBV28
J: TRBJ2-7
D: NA
DNA: TGTGCCAGCAGTTCCATTTCCGAGCAGTACTTC
CDR3: CASSSISEQYF

size: NA
V: TRBV14
J: TRBJ2-3
D: TRBD1
DNA: TGTGCCAGCAGCCAAAAGACAGGGTACGATACGCAGTATTTT
CDR3: CASSQKTGYDTQYF

size: NA
V: TRBV27
J: TRBJ2-1
D: NA
DNA: TGTGCCAGCAGCCGATGGGGACCTAGCTCCTACAATGAGCAGTTCTTC
CDR3: CASSRWGPSSYNEQFF

size: NA
V: TRBV9
J: TRBJ2-7
D: NA
DNA: TGTGCCAGCAGCGTAGCTAGTGGGAGACCCTACGAGCAGTACTTC
CDR3: CASSVASGRPYEQYF

size: NA
V: TRBV14
J: TRBJ2-2
D: NA
DNA: TGTGCCAGCAGCCTGGACCGTTACACCGGGGAGCTGTTTTTT
CDR3: CASSLDRYTGELFF

size: NA
V: TRBV7-2
J: TRBJ2-7
D: TRBD2
DNA: TGTGCCAGCAGCTTAGTAGCTAGCGGGATCTACGAGCAGTACTTC
CDR3: CASSLVASGIYEQYF

size: NA
V: TRBV2
J: TRBJ2-7
D: NA
DNA: TGTGCCAGCAGTGAGTCTGGGCAGCAGACCTACGAGCAGTACTTC
CDR3: CASSESGQQTYEQYF

size: NA
V: TRBV5-1
J: TRBJ2-3
D: TRBD1
DNA: TGCGCCAGCGGACCACCGGGACAGGGATCAGATACGCAGTATTTT
CDR3: CASGPPGQGSDTQYF

size: NA
V: TRBV7-8
J: TRBJ2-2
D: TRBD2
DNA: TGTGCCAGCAGCCCCGGACTAGCGGGAACCGGGGAGCTGTTTTTT
CDR3: CASSPGLAGTGELFF

size: NA
V: TRBV5-5
J: TRBJ1-2
D: NA
DNA: TGTGCCAGCAGCTTGGGCGACAACTACTATGGCTACACCTTC
CDR3: CASSLGDNYYGYTF

size: NA
V: TRBV7-3
J: TRBJ2-1
D: TRBD2
DNA: TGTGCCAGCAGCTCGGGACTAGCGGGAGGATCGGTGGACAATGAGCAGTTCTTC
CDR3: CASSSGLAGGSVDNEQFF

size: NA
V: TRBV7-2
J: TRBJ2-3
D: NA
DNA: TGTGCCAGCAGCTCTACCAGGGCGGGCGGCACAGATACGCAGTATTTT
CDR3: CASSSTRAGGTDTQYF

size: once
V: TRBV2
J: TRBJ2-3
D: NA
DNA: TGTGCCAGCAGTTGGGGTGGGCTGACTCCTAGCACAGATACGCAGTATTTT
CDR3: CASSWGGLTPSTDTQYF

size: NA
V: TRBV5-4
J: TRBJ2-7
D: TRBD1
DNA: TGTGCCAGCAGCATGGGACAGGGCTACGAGCAGTACTTC
CDR3: CASSMGQGYEQYF

size: NA
V: TRBV5-8
J: TRBJ2-7
D: NA
DNA: TGTGCCAGCAGCTTGGGGCGGATACGGTACGAGCAGTACTTC
CDR3: CASSLGRIRYEQYF

size: NA
V: TRBV15
J: TRBJ2-5
D: TRBD1
DNA: TGTGCCACCAGCAGAGCAACCAACCGGGACAGGGCATTCGAGACCCAGTACTTC
CDR3: CATSRATNRDRAFETQYF

size: NA
V: TRBV27
J: TRBJ2-3
D: TRBD2
DNA: TGTGCCAGCAGCCCCGGACTAGCGGGAGGGCCGTTAACAGATACGCAGTATTTT
CDR3: CASSPGLAGGPLTDTQYF

size: NA
V: TRBV27
J: TRBJ2-3
D: TRBD2
DNA: TGTGCCAGCAGTTTACTAGCGGGAGGACGAGGGTCAGATACGCAGTATTTT
CDR3: CASSLLAGGRGSDTQYF

size: NA
V: TRBV19
J: TRBJ1-2
D: NA
DNA: TGTGCCAGTAGTATTCGAACAGGCAATCGGGATGGCTACACCTTC
CDR3: CASSIRTGNRDGYTF

size: NA
V: TRBV25-1
J: TRBJ2-1
D: TRBD2
DNA: TGTGCCAGCAGTTACGGGAGGGGTGAGCAGTTCTTC
CDR3: CASSYGRGEQFF

size: NA
V: TRBV5-1
J: TRBJ2-7
D: TRBD1
DNA: TGCGCCAGCAGCTGGGGACAGGGGGCCTACGAGCAGTACTTC
CDR3: CASSWGQGAYEQYF

size: NA
V: TRBV30
J: TRBJ2-7
D: NA
DNA: TGTGCCTGGAGTGAGATGGGGTGGTCCGAGCAGTACTTC
CDR3: CAWSEMGWSEQYF

size: NA
V: TRBV5-1
J: TRBJ1-1
D: TRBD1
DNA: TGCGCCAGCAGCCAGAGACAGGGGGCGGGTGCTGAAGCTTTCTTT
CDR3: CASSQRQGAGAEAFF

size: NA
V: TRBV10-1
J: TRBJ2-5
D: NA
DNA: TGCGCCAGCAGTGAGTCTATGGGGACCCAGTACTTC
CDR3: CASSESMGTQYF

size: NA
V: TRBV28
J: TRBJ2-1
D: NA
DNA: TGTGCCAGCAGTTTATGGGGCGCCAGGGTTTATGAGCAGTTCTTC
CDR3: CASSLWGARVYEQFF

size: NA
V: TRBV19
J: TRBJ1-2
D: NA
DNA: TGTGCCAGTAACACGGACCGGGCAGCCCATGGCTACACCTTC
CDR3: CASNTDRAAHGYTF

size: once
V: TRBV18
J: TRBJ2-5
D: TRBD1
DNA: TGTGCCAGCTCACCACCTACCGGACAGGGGAGGTGGGAGACCCAGTACTTC
CDR3: CASSPPTGQGRWETQYF

size: NA
V: TRBV5-1
J: TRBJ1-3
D: NA
DNA: TGCGCCAGCAGCATTGGACTGCGCGGAAACACCATATATTTT
CDR3: CASSIGLRGNTIYF

size: NA
V: TRBV6-5
J: TRBJ2-1
D: TRBD2
DNA: TGTGCCACCGCCCCCGGACTGGGACTAGATTCGTTCTTC
CDR3: CATAPGLGLDSFF

size: NA
V: TRBV7-9
J: TRBJ2-1
D: TRBD2
DNA: TGTGCCAGCAGCTTAATCCGGACTAGCGGAGACAATGAGCAGTTCTTC
CDR3: CASSLIRTSGDNEQFF

size: NA
V: TRBV6-6
J: TRBJ2-7
D: TRBD1
DNA: TGTGCCAGCAGTTGGGCCGGACAGGCCTACGAGCAGTACTTC
CDR3: CASSWAGQAYEQYF

size: once
V: TRBV4-1
J: TRBJ2-5
D: NA
DNA: TGCGCCAGCAGCCTCCCGAGGGACGGTCACCAAGAGACCCAGTACTTC
CDR3: CASSLPRDGHQETQYF

size: NA
V: TRBV7-2
J: TRBJ2-3
D: NA
DNA: TGTGCCAGCAGCCGGATGGGGGATAGCACAGATACGCAGTATTTT
CDR3: CASSRMGDSTDTQYF

size: NA
V: TRBV5-6
J: TRBJ2-7
D: NA
DNA: TGTGCCAGCAGCCCTGATAGCGGCAGCTCCTACGAGCAGTACTTC
CDR3: CASSPDSGSSYEQYF

size: NA
V: TRBV27
J: TRBJ2-1
D: NA
DNA: TGTGCCAGCAGTCCAAAGGGCGGGTCCCGGCGGGATGAGCAGTTCTTC
CDR3: CASSPKGGSRRDEQFF

size: NA
V: TRBV25-1
J: TRBJ1-5
D: NA
DNA: TGTGCCAGCAACACAAGGGTGAGGCCCAATCAGCCCCAGCATTTT
CDR3: CASNTRVRPNQPQHF

size: NA
V: TRBV4-3
J: TRBJ1-1
D: TRBD1
DNA: TGCGCCAGCAGCCAAGATCGGACAGGGGGCACTGAAGCTTTCTTT
CDR3: CASSQDRTGGTEAFF

size: NA
V: TRBV27
J: TRBJ1-1
D: TRBD1
DNA: TGTGCCAGCAGTTTATCGGCGGGACAGGGTACTGAAGCTTTCTTT
CDR3: CASSLSAGQGTEAFF

size: NA
V: TRBV10-3
J: TRBJ1-1
D: NA
DNA: TGTGCCATCAGTGTAGGGGCGAACACTGAAGCTTTCTTT
CDR3: CAISVGANTEAFF

size: NA
V: TRBV27
J: TRBJ1-5
D: TRBD1
DNA: TGTGCCAGCAGTTTATCTGGGACAGGGGTAAGTCAGCCCCAGCATTTT
CDR3: CASSLSGTGVSQPQHF

size: NA
V: TRBV4-1
J: TRBJ2-7
D: TRBD2
DNA: TGCGCCAGCAGCCTCGCCTCTAGCGGCACCTACGAGCAGTACTTC
CDR3: CASSLASSGTYEQYF

size: NA
V: TRBV5-6
J: TRBJ2-1
D: NA
DNA: TGTGCCAGCAGCTTGGCTCGGGGGGCGCGTCATGAGCAGTTCTTC
CDR3: CASSLARGARHEQFF

size: NA
V: TRBV5-1
J: TRBJ2-3
D: NA
DNA: TGCGCCAGCAGCTTCGGTGTCAGTGATACGCAGTATTTT
CDR3: CASSFGVSDTQYF

size: few
V: TRBV4-3
J: TRBJ2-2
D: NA
DNA: TGCGCCAGCAGCCAAGGGTTGGGGCCCGGGGAGCTGTTTTTT
CDR3: CASSQGLGPGELFF

size: NA
V: TRBV11-3
J: TRBJ2-7
D: NA
DNA: TGTGCCAGCAGCACACCGACAGGTGACGTCTACGAGCAGTACTTC
CDR3: CASSTPTGDVYEQYF

size: NA
V: TRBV11-2
J: TRBJ2-1
D: TRBD2
DNA: TGTGCCAGCATACCCTCGGGACTAGCGGGACTCAATGAGCAGTTCTTC
CDR3: CASIPSGLAGLNEQFF

size: NA
V: TRBV4-3
J: TRBJ2-4
D: TRBD2
DNA: TGCGCCAGCAGCCAAGATTTAGGTAGCGGGAGAGGACGGACCAAAAACATTCAGTACTTC
CDR3: CASSQDLGSGRGRTKNIQYF

size: NA
V: TRBV4-1
J: TRBJ2-7
D: TRBD1
DNA: TGCGCCAGCAGCCAAGGAGGGGGCGGGGAGCAGTACTTC
CDR3: CASSQGGGGEQYF

size: NA
V: TRBV4-3
J: TRBJ2-2
D: NA
DNA: TGCGCCAGCAGCCATAACACCGGGGAGCTGTTTTTT
CDR3: CASSHNTGELFF

size: NA
V: TRBV25-1
J: TRBJ2-5
D: TRBD2
DNA: TGTGCCAGCAGTGGATTTAAAACTAGCGGGGAGGAGCAAGAGACCCAGTACTTC
CDR3: CASSGFKTSGEEQETQYF

size: NA
V: TRBV5-1
J: TRBJ2-7
D: NA
DNA: TGCGCCAGCAGCTTTGGCCAGGACAGCGAGCAGTACTTC
CDR3: CASSFGQDSEQYF

size: NA
V: TRBV11-2
J: TRBJ2-7
D: NA
DNA: TGTGCCAGCAGCTCTAATATGGACTACGAGCAGTACTTC
CDR3: CASSSNMDYEQYF

size: NA
V: TRBV5-1
J: TRBJ2-7
D: TRBD2
DNA: TGCGCCAGCAGCTTGGGGCTTAGCGGGGACGAGCAGTACTTC
CDR3: CASSLGLSGDEQYF